A single sample gave rise to the 27 T cell receptor beta chains below, sequenced in a study of blood T cell repertoires in COVID-19. The method was immunoSEQ multiplex PCR; TCRdb's version includes in-frame clones alone and lacks a portion of them. The sample holds around 61,000 clones, roughly three quarters seen once. The sample was peripheral blood. These receptors were obtained from a man aged 80 or over with acute or convalescent COVID-19.

The rearrangement uses TRBV10-3 and TRBJ2-3; a possible D gene is TRBD1 (6 bases). Trimming removed 6 bases at V and 2 bases at J, with 12 bases between. The V gene's germline CDR1 is ENHRY and CDR2 SYGVKD. The CDR3 runs 14 residues. The DNA for the CDR3 is TGTGCCATCAGGCAGGGGATACACACAGATACGCAGTATTTT. Its protein is CAIRQGIHTDTQYF.

This sequence joins TRBV20-1 and TRBJ2-1; possibly TRBD1 for D (5 bases). Germline V lookup: CDR1 DFQATT, CDR2 SNEGSKA (reference sequence). This CDR3 has 11 amino acids. The V end lost 3 bases, the J end lost 7 bases, and 7 bases lay between the germline ends. The CDR3 sequence is CSASKGNEQFF. CDR3 nucleotide sequence: TGCAGTGCTAGTAAGGGGAATGAGCAGTTCTTC.

CDR3 sequence reads: CASSQEAGVIDTQYF. The CDR3 DNA follows: TGCGCCAGCAGCCAAGAAGCGGGGGTGATAGATACGCAGTATTTT. The gene calls are TRBV4-3 and TRBJ2-3, with TRBD2 identical over 8 bases. V lost 0 bases to trimming and J lost 5 bases; unmatched junction nucleotides: 4. CDR1 LGHNA and CDR2 YSLEER come from the germline V gene. The CDR3 totals 15 residues.

The chain couples TRBV10-3 to TRBJ1-1; D is ambiguous. The ends were cut back, 4 bases at V and 8 bases at J, with 14 bases in the middle. Germline V CDR1 and CDR2: ENHRY, SYGVKD. This CDR3 contains 13 residues. CDR3 nucleotide sequence: TGTGCCATCAGTGGATCTACAGAGGGCGAAGCTTTCTTT. Encoded protein: CAISGSTEGEAFF.

The chain employs TRBV29-1 and TRBJ2-1; tentatively, D is TRBD2 (5 bases). CDR3 length: 16 residues. Germline V gene data show CDR1 as SQVTM and CDR2 as ANQGSEA. V was pared by 0 bases and J by 6 bases, with 18 bases between. In DNA, the CDR3 is TGCAGCGTTGAAGATCCCGCTAGCAGCAGACCCAATGAGCAGTTCTTC. Translation gives CSVEDPASSRPNEQFF.

This chain links TRBV5-1 with TRBJ2-2; D might be TRBD2 (7 bases). The germline gives CDR1 SGHRS, CDR2 YFSETQ. Trimming left V 4 bases short and J 3 bases short, with 16 bases between. CDR3 size: 16 residues. CDR3 residues: CASSPDWGGDTGELFF. The CDR3 DNA sequence: TGCGCCAGCAGCCCGGACTGGGGGGGCGACACCGGGGAGCTGTTTTTT.

V usage is TRBV7-9 and J usage is TRBJ1-1, with D hard to call. V was shortened by 5 bases and J by 11 bases, with 12 bases between the two germline ends. The CDR3 has 11 residues. CDR1 and CDR2 from the germline V gene are SEHNR and FQNEAQ (reference sequence). DNA for the CDR3: TGTGCCAGCAGCCCCAGGATCCCGGCTTTCTTT. This sequence encodes CASSPRIPAFF.

This rearrangement joins TRBV9 to TRBJ2-1; 8 bases map to TRBD1. Germline assignment: CDR1 SGDLS and CDR2 YYNGEE. The CDR3 runs to 15 residues. The V gene end was trimmed by 3 bases and the J gene end by 0 bases; junction bases not matched to a gene: 2. DNA of the CDR3: TGTGCCAGCAGCGGCCAGGGGGCCTCCTACAATGAGCAGTTCTTC. Translation: CASSGQGASYNEQFF. The whole variable domain, remainder taken from reference TRBV9 and TRBJ2-1, is DSGVTQTPKHLITATGQRVTLRCSPRSGDLSVYWYQQSLDQGLQFLIQYYNGEERAKGNILERFSAQQFPDLHSELNLSSLELGDSALYFCASSGQGASYNEQFFGPGTRLTVL.

This chain links TRBV10-3 with TRBJ2-7; D might be TRBD1 (6 bases). This CDR3 is built from 12 residues. The germline gives CDR1 ENHRY, CDR2 SYGVKD. V gave up 3 bases and J gave up 5 bases, with 8 bases separating them. DNA of the CDR3: TGTGCCATCAGTGACAGGGGAAACGAGCAGTACTTC. It is translated as CAISDRGNEQYF.

V and J are TRBV19 and TRBJ2-1, with a tentative D call TRBD2 (6 bases). Germline loops: CDR1 LNHDA, CDR2 SQIVND (reference sequence). CDR3 length equals 14 residues. V was trimmed by 10 bases and J by 4 bases, leaving 17 bases between them. The CDR3 DNA is TGTGCCACCGGTAGCGGCGCCCCTTACAATGAGCAGTTCTTC. Amino acid sequence: CATGSGAPYNEQFF.

The chain employs TRBV4-2 and TRBJ1-2; possibly TRBD1 for D (5 bases). Germline CDR1 reads LGHNA; CDR2 reads YNFKEQ. The CDR3 runs to 15 residues. Trimming removed 7 bases at V and 5 bases at J, with 20 bases between. The CDR3 loop is CASTPGPGFTYGYTF. In nucleotides, the CDR3 is TGTGCCAGCACCCCCGGCCCAGGGTTCACATATGGCTACACCTTC.

J is TRBJ2-6 and V is TRBV27, with TRBD2 matching over 11 bases. Trimming took 4 bases from V and 0 from J; bases not matched to a gene: 2. The CDR3 is 17 amino acids. Germline V CDR1 and CDR2: MNHEY, SMNVEV (reference sequence). CDR3 residues: CASSSSGGLSGANVLTF. The CDR3 DNA follows: TGTGCCAGCAGTTCTAGCGGGGGGCTCTCTGGGGCCAACGTCCTGACTTTC.

This chain joins TRBV11-1 and TRBJ2-6; D is uncertain. The V end was cut by 5 bases, the J end by 1 base, with 12 bases between. Germline V lookup: CDR1 SGHAT, CDR2 FQDESV (reference sequence). This CDR3 region has 16 residues. The CDR3 sequence is CASSLRVVSGANVLTF. The CDR3 DNA reads as TGTGCCAGCAGCCTCCGAGTGGTGTCTGGGGCCAACGTCCTGACTTTC.

The rearrangement joins TRBV6-5 to TRBJ2-1; D gene ambiguous. This CDR3 is built from 14 residues. CDR1 MNHEY and CDR2 SVGAGI come from the germline V gene. V was clipped by 8 bases and J by 5 bases, with 16 bases between them. The DNA for the CDR3 is TGTGCCAGCCATGGGCCGCCCCCCGACAATGAGCAGTTCTTC. It encodes CASHGPPPDNEQFF.

This chain uses TRBV7-2 with TRBJ2-2; 7 nucleotides agree with TRBD2. CDR1 and CDR2 (germline): SGHTA, FQGNSA. The V and J ends lost 4 bases and 4 bases, in that order; junction bases with no gene match: 6. The CDR3 contains 15 residues. The CDR3 coding sequence is TGTGCCAGCAGCTCAAGACTAGCAGGCACCGGGGAGCTGTTTTTT. This gives the protein CASSSRLAGTGELFF.

The V and J genes are TRBV5-1 and TRBJ2-1, with a tentative D call TRBD1 (5 bases). Germline loops: CDR1 SGHRS, CDR2 YFSETQ. Trimming took off 4 bases at V and 0 bases at J, with 11 bases between the two ends. The CDR3 spans 15 residues. The CDR3 DNA reads as TGCGCCAGCAGCAGGGGCCTAAGCTCCTACAATGAGCAGTTCTTC. Its translation is CASSRGLSSYNEQFF.

The chain links TRBV5-1 to TRBJ2-1; 9 bases map to TRBD2. Looked up from germline, CDR1 is SGHRS and CDR2 is YFSETQ. Trimming removed 0 bases from V and 9 bases from J; junction bases left unmatched: 10. The length of the CDR3 is 16 residues. The CDR3 loop is CASSLAGTSMFAEQFF. CDR3 bases: TGCGCCAGCAGCTTGGCCGGGACTAGCATGTTCGCTGAGCAGTTCTTC.

The gene calls are TRBV6-5 and TRBJ1-1, with a possible D match to TRBD1 (6 bases). The CDR3 has 14 residues. Trimming left V 0 bases short and J 3 bases short, with 8 bases between. Germline V gene data show CDR1 as MNHEY and CDR2 as SVGAGI. The CDR3 is CASSYSSGDTEAFF. DNA of the CDR3: TGTGCCAGCAGTTACTCATCAGGGGACACTGAAGCTTTCTTT.

This rearrangement joins TRBV6-2 or TRBV6-3 to TRBJ1-4; no definite D call. Trimming removed 6 bases from V and 1 base from J, with 12 bases in between. The germline V gene has CDR1 MNHEY and CDR2 SVGEGT. The CDR3 contains 15 residues. The CDR3: CASSRRQVTNEKLFF. CDR3 nucleotide sequence: TGTGCCAGCAGCCGTCGACAAGTAACTAATGAAAAACTGTTTTTT.

The chain employs TRBV6-5 and TRBJ2-1; TRBD1 might be the D (6 bases). The CDR3 is 14 amino acids. Per the germline V gene, CDR1 is MNHEY and CDR2 is SVGAGI. Trimming took off 6 bases at V and 0 bases at J, with 9 bases between the two ends. The CDR3 protein is CASSRGSSYNEQFF. The CDR3 coding sequence is TGTGCCAGCAGCAGGGGTTCCTCCTACAATGAGCAGTTCTTC.

The chain couples TRBV13 to TRBJ2-7; tentatively, D is TRBD2 (6 bases). V was clipped by 5 bases and J by 0 bases, with 17 bases between them. CDR3 length: 16 residues. Germline CDR1 reads PRHDT; CDR2 reads FYEKMQ (reference sequence). The CDR3 spells CASSPLLGRSSYEQYF. The CDR3 DNA reads as TGTGCCAGCAGCCCCCTGTTGGGGAGGAGCTCCTACGAGCAGTACTTC.

The chain couples TRBV5-6 to TRBJ2-6; a possible D gene is TRBD2 (5 bases). V lost 6 bases and J lost 0, with 7 bases in between. From germline, CDR1 is SGHDT and CDR2 YYEEEE. The length of the CDR3 is 14 residues. CDR3 in amino acids: CASTGYSGANVLTF. The DNA of the CDR3 is TGTGCCAGCACGGGGTACTCTGGGGCCAACGTCCTGACTTTC.

V usage is TRBV27 and J usage is TRBJ2-3; 7 bases map to TRBD2. CDR1 is MNHEY and CDR2 is SMNVEV in the germline V gene (reference sequence). With 0 bases clipped from V and 7 bases from J, the junction kept 4 bases outside the gene matches. The CDR3 has 14 residues. Here the CDR3 reads CASSLSVAGNTQYF. As DNA, the CDR3 is TGTGCCAGCAGTTTATCGGTAGCGGGCAATACGCAGTATTTT.

J is TRBJ2-7 and V is TRBV18; D possibly corresponds to TRBD2 (5 bases). V was shortened by 4 bases and J by 5 bases, with 12 bases between the two germline ends. This CDR3 is 13 amino acids long. Germline V gene data show CDR1 as KGHSH and CDR2 as LQKENI. The CDR3 DNA reads TGTGCCAGCTCACTTTACGGGGTTAACGAGCAGTACTTC. It is translated as CASSLYGVNEQYF.

This chain uses TRBV9 with TRBJ2-1; TRBD2 matches at 10 bases. Losses at the gene ends were 4 bases for V and 4 bases for J; bases not matched to a gene: 5. Per the germline V gene, CDR1 is SGDLS and CDR2 is YYNGEE. The CDR3 has 15 residues. DNA for the CDR3: TGTGCCAGCAGCCTTGGACTAGCGGCATACAATGAGCAGTTCTTC. Its protein is CASSLGLAAYNEQFF.

This clone has more than one count but fewer than ten. The chain employs TRBV5-5 and TRBJ2-7; maybe TRBD2 (5 bases). The V end lost 0 bases, the J end lost 2 bases, and 9 bases lay between the germline ends. The CDR3 is 14 residues long. The V gene's germline CDR1 is SGHKS and CDR2 YYEKEE (reference sequence). The CDR3: CASSLAWGAYEQYF. CDR3 sequence (DNA): TGTGCCAGCAGCTTGGCCTGGGGAGCCTACGAGCAGTACTTC.

This chain joins TRBV5-1 and TRBJ1-6; 10 positions agree with TRBD1. J gave up 10 bases and V 2 bases, and 9 bases lay outside the gene matches. The CDR3 runs to 16 residues. Germline-derived CDR1 and CDR2 are SGHRS and YFSETQ. CDR3 bases: TGCGCCAGCAGCTTAACCGGGACAGGGGTTGGATCACCCCTCCACTTT. This encodes CASSLTGTGVGSPLHF.